This T cell receptor beta chain comes out of a study of blood T cells in healthy people across ages. The use of a sample-barcoded 5' primer and a J-beta primer mix characterized a second PCR of roughly 6 to 11 cycles. Each cDNA molecule received a tag from a template-switch adaptor that had 12 random nucleotides. Paired-end reads containing CDR3 totaled no fewer than 3 million for each sample. TCRdb independently ran MiXCR on the 5' RACE reads; one entry per CDR3 protein. The table shows about a million distinct CDR3 sequences, with roughly 47% occurring only once. General study results and limits: The recorded TCR beta diversity per million T cells decreased in a roughly linear manner with age. Diversity estimates from one million T cells were considered underestimates.

As for this clonotype: Its antigen is unknown.

CDR3 length: 12 amino acids. Germline V gene lookup returns CDR1 MNHNY and CDR2 SVGAGI (reference sequence). V lost 7 bases to trimming and J lost 5 bases; unmatched junction nucleotides: 4. The chain combines TRBV6-6 with TRBJ1-1, with 7 bases aligning to TRBD1. The sequence came from a woman aged 55-75 years in good health. The source material was blood. The CDR3 here is CASTETGTEAFF. The CDR3 DNA follows: TGTGCCAGCACCGAGACAGGGACTGAAGCTTTCTTT.